The source of this TCR beta chain is a study of identical twins. Regarding the study as a whole: Memory repertoires showed no such pattern, whereas abundant cord blood beta clonotypes carried fewer insertions.

CDR3 length: 16 residues. The V end was cut by 3 bases, the J end by 2 bases, with 19 bases between. Germline values: CDR1 SQVTM, CDR2 ANQGSEA. In TCRdb, the 5' RACE reads were re-called with MiXCR into one record per CDR3 protein. The sample includes 1.5 million to 2 million distinct CDR3 sequences, under 35% seen only once; the top ten take about 0.27%. About this clonotype: Its antigen is not identified.

This receptor was obtained from a newborn girl in good health. The V gene is TRBV29-1, the J gene TRBJ2-5; D gene ambiguous. Sequenced material: cord blood. As DNA, the CDR3 is TGCAGCGTTGATAGTTCCCACCACCGGCTTCAAGAGACCCAGTACTTC. Translating gives CSVDSSHHRLQETQYF.